This T cell receptor (beta chain) was captured in a study of cytomegalovirus exposure and HLA in healthy donors. Study details: As released early, the data held about 85 million unique TCRs from HLA-typed donors.

PCR was performed using 60 Vbeta and 13 Jbeta primers. Assay used: immunoSEQ multiplex PCR; TCRdb lists only in-frame clones, some missing. Its clone listing holds around 25,000 clones. Germline CDR1 ENHRY, CDR2 SYGVKD. CDR3 length: 13 amino acids. V lost 11 bases and J lost 6, with 17 bases in between. V and J are TRBV10-3 and TRBJ1-5; perhaps TRBD1 as D (6 bases). This TCR came from a male donor in good health and CMV-seropositive. The sequenced sample was PBMCs. CDR3 sequence (DNA): TGTGCCGGCCACAGGGACCTTACTCAGCCCCAGCATTTT. Translation: CAGHRDLTQPQHF.